This T cell receptor beta chain was sequenced for a study of T cells in Graves' hyperthyroidism and ophthalmopathy. Investigators excluded patients with uncontrolled infection, other autoimmune disease, pregnancy or lactation. Regions amplified from RNA transcripts were the TCR beta CDR3 regions. Researchers ran a first-round RT-PCR on the TCR CDR3 using the HTBI primer set. TCRdb recomputed calls from the multiplex PCR reads with MiXCR, one row per CDR3 protein. The sample holds some 210,000 distinct CDR3 sequences, approximately 17% seen once. Findings and limits, study-wide: Blood also carried most thyroid clonotypes expanded above 0.001.

Remarks on this clonotype: Its target is not known.

The ends were cut back, 2 bases at V and 0 bases at J, with 9 bases in the middle. CDR3 length: 15 amino acids. Germline CDR1 is KGHSH and CDR2 is LQKENI. The V gene is TRBV18, the J gene TRBJ2-3; D is unclear. Sample: blood. The sequence derives from a man in his forties or fifties with Graves' hyperthyroidism. CDR3 coding DNA: TGTGCCAGCTCACCAGACGGGCTAAGCACAGATACGCAGTATTTT. Translating gives CASSPDGLSTDTQYF.